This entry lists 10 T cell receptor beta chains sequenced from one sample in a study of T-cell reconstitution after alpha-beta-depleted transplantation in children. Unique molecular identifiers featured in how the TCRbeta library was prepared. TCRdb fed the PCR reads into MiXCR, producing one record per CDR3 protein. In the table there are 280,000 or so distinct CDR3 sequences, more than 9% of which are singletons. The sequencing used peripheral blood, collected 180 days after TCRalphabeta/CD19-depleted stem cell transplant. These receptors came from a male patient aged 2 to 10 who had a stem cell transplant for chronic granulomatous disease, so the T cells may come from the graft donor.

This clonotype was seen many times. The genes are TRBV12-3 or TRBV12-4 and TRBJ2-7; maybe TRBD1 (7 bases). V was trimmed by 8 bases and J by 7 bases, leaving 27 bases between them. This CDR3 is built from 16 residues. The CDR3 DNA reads TGTGCCAGCGGATCTACCTCAGGGGGGATATCTAAGGAGCAGTACTTC. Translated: CASGSTSGGISKEQYF.

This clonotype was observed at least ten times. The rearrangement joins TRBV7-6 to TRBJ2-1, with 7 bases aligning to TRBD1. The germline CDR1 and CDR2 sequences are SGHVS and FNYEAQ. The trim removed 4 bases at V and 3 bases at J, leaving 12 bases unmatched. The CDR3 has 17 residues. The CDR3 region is CASSSRTGALGYNEQFF. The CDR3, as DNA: TGTGCCAGCAGCTCGAGGACAGGCGCGTTGGGCTACAATGAGCAGTTCTTC.

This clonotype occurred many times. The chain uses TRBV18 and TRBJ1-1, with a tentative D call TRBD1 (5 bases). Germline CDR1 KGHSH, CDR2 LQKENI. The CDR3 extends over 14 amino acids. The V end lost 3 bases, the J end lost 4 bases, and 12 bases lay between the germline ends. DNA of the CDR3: TGTGCCAGCTCACCGCAGGGAGGAGGCACTGAAGCTTTCTTT. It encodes CASSPQGGGTEAFF.

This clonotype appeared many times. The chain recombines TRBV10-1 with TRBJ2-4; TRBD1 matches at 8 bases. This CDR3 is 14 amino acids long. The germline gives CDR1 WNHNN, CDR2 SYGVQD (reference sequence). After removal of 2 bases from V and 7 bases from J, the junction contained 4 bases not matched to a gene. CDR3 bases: TGCGCCAGCAGTGAGACGGCAGGGGGCAACATTCAGTACTTC. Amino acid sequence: CASSETAGGNIQYF.

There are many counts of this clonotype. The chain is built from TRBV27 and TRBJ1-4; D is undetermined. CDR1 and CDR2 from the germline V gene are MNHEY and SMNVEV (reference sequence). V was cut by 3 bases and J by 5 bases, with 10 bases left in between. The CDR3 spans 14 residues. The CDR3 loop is CASSLDGWNEKLFF. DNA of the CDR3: TGTGCCAGCAGTTTGGACGGGTGGAATGAAAAACTGTTTTTT.

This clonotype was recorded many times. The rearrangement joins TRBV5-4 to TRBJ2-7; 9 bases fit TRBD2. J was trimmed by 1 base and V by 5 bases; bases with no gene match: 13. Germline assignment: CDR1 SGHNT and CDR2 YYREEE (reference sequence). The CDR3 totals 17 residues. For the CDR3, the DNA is TGTGCCAGCAGGACCCTCGGTGGCGGGAGGGCGTCCTACGAGCAGTACTTC. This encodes CASRTLGGGRASYEQYF. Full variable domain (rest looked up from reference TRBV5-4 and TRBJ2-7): ETGVTQSPTHLIKTRGQQVTLRCSSQSGHNTVSWYQQALGQGPQFIFQYYREEENGRGNFPPRFSGLQFPNYSSELNVNALELDDSALYLCASRTLGGGRASYEQYFGPGTRLTVT.

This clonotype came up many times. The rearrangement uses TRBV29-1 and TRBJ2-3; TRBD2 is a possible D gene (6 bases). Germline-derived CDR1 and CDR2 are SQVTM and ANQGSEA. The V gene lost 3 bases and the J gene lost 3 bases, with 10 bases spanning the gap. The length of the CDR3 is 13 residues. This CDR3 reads CSVDVSGTDTQYF. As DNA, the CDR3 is TGCAGCGTTGATGTGAGCGGGACAGATACGCAGTATTTT.

This CDR3 reads CAIGRRTSGRGYQETQYF. Written as DNA, the CDR3 is TGTGCCATCGGCCGTAGGACTAGCGGGAGAGGGTACCAAGAGACCCAGTACTTC. This chain connects TRBV10-3 to TRBJ2-5; 13 bases align to TRBD2. V gave up 8 bases and J gave up 0 bases; unmatched junction bases: 12. The CDR3 runs 18 residues. From germline, CDR1 is ENHRY and CDR2 SYGVKD.

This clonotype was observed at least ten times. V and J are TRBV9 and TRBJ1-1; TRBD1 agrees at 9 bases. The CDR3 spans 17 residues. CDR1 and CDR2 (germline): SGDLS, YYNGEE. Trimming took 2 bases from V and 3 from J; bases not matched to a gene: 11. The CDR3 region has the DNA TGTGCCAGCAGCGTCCGTCCCGGGACAGGGTCGGACACTGAAGCTTTCTTT. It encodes CASSVRPGTGSDTEAFF.

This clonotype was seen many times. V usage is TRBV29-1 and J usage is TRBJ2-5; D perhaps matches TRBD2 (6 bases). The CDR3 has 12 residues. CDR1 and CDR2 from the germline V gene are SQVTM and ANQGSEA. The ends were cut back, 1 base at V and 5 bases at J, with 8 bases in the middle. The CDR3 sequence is CSVEAGVETQYF. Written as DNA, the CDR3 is TGCAGCGTTGAAGCGGGGGTTGAGACCCAGTACTTC.